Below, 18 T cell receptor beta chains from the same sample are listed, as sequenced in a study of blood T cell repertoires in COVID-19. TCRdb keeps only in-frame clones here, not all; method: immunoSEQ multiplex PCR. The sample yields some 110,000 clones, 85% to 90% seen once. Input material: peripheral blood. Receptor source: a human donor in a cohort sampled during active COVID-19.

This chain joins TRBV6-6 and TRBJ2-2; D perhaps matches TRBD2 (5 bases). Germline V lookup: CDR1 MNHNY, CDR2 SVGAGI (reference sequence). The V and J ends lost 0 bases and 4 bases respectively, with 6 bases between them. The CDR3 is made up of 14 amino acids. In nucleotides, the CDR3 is TGTGCCAGCAGTTACTCCCGGGGCACCGGGGAGCTGTTTTTT. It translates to CASSYSRGTGELFF.

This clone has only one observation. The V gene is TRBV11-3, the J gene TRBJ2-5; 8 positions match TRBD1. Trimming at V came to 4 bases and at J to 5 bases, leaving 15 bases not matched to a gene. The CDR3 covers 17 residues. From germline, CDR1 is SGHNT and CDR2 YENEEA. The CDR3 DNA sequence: TGTGCCAGCAGCTCCTACCGGACAGGGACCTTTGGGGAGACCCAGTACTTC. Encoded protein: CASSSYRTGTFGETQYF.

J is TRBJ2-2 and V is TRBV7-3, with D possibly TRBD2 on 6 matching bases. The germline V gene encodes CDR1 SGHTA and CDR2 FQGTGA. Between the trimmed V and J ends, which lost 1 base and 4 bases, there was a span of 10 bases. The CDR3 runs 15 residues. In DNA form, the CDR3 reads TGTGCCAGCAGCTTAAGAGGAGGGGCCACCGGGGAGCTGTTTTTT. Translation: CASSLRGGATGELFF.

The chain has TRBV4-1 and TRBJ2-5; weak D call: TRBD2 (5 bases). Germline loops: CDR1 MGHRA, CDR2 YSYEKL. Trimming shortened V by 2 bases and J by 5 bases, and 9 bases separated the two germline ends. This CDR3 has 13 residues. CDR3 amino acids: CASSQFRGETQYF. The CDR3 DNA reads TGCGCCAGCAGCCAATTCCGAGGGGAGACCCAGTACTTC.

CDR3 DNA: TGTGCCAGCAGCGCCGGGACAGCAACAATGCGCTACACCTTC. Its translation is CASSAGTATMRYTF. The chain joins TRBV9 to TRBJ1-2, with TRBD1 matching 7 bases. CDR1 and CDR2 from the germline V gene are SGDLS and YYNGEE. The CDR3 sequence is 14 residues long. V lost 3 bases to trimming and J lost 9 bases; unmatched junction nucleotides: 11.

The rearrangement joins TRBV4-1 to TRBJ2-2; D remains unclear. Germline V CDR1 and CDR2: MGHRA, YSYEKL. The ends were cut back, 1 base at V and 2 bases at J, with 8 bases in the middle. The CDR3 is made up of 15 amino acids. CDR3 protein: CASSQGHTNTGELFF. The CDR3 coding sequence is TGCGCCAGCAGCCAAGGACACACCAACACCGGGGAGCTGTTTTTT.

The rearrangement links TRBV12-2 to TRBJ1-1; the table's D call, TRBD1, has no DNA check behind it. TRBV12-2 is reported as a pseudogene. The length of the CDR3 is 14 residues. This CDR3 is CASRRTGGDTEAFF. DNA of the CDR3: TGTGCAAGTCGCCGGACAGGGGGGGACACTGAAGCTTTCTTT.

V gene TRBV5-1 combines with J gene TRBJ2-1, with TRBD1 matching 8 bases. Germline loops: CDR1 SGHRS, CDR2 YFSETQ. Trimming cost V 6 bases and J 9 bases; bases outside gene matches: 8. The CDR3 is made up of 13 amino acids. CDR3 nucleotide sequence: TGCGCCAGCAAAGCGGACAGGGTTGGTGAGCAGTTCTTC. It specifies CASKADRVGEQFF.

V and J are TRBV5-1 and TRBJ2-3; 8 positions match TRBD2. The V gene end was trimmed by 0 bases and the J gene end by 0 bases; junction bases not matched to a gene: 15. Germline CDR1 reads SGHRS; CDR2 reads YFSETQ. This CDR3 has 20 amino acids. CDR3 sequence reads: CASSLGFWVAGTSSTDTQYF. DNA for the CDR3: TGCGCCAGCAGCTTGGGATTCTGGGTAGCGGGGACTTCTAGCACAGATACGCAGTATTTT.

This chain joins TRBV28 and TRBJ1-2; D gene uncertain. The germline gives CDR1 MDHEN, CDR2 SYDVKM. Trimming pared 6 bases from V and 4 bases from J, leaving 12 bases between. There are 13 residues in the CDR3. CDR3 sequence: CASRTEGTYGYTF. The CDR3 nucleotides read TGTGCCAGCAGAACCGAGGGAACCTATGGCTACACCTTC.

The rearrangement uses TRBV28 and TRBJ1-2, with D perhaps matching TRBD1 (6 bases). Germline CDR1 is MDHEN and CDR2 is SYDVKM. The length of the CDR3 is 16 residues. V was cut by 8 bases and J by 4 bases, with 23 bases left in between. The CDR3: CASVIGGTGKIYGYTF. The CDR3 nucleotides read TGTGCCAGCGTAATTGGGGGAACAGGGAAAATCTATGGCTACACCTTC.

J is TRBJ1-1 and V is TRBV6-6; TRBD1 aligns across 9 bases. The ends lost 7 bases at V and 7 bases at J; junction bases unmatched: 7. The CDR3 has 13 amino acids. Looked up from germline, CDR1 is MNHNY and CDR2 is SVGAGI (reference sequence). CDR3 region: CASNQQGAGEAFF. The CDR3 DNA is TGTGCCAGCAACCAACAGGGGGCAGGTGAAGCTTTCTTT.

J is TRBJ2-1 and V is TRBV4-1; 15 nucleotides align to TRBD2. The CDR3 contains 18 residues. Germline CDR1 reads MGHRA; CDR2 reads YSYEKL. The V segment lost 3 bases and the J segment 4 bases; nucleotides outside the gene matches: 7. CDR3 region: CASSHSLGLAGGYNEQFF. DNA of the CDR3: TGCGCCAGCAGCCATTCCCTGGGACTAGCGGGGGGATACAATGAGCAGTTCTTC.

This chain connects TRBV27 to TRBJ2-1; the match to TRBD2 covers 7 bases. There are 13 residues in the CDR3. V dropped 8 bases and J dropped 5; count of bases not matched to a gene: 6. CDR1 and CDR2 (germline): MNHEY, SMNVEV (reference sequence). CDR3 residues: CASHGLGNNEQFF. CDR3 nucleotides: TGTGCCAGCCACGGACTAGGGAACAATGAGCAGTTCTTC.

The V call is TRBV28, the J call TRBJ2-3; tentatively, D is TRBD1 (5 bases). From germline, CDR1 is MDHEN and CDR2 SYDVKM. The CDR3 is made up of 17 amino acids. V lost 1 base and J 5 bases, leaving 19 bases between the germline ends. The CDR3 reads CASSLLTQGVGIDTQYF. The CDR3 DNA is TGTGCCAGCAGTTTATTGACTCAGGGCGTCGGCATAGATACGCAGTATTTT.

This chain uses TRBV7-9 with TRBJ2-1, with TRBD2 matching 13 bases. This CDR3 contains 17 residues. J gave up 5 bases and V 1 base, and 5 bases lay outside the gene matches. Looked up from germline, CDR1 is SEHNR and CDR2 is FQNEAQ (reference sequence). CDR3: CASSLVLGTSGNNEQFF. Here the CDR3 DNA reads TGTGCCAGCAGCTTAGTACTCGGGACTAGCGGGAACAATGAGCAGTTCTTC. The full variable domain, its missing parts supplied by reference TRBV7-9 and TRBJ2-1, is DTGVSQNPRHKITKRGQNVTFRCDPISEHNRLYWYRQTLGQGPEFLTYFQNEAQLEKSRLLSDRFSAERPKGSFSTLEIQRTEQGDSAMYLCASSLVLGTSGNNEQFFGPGTRLTVL.

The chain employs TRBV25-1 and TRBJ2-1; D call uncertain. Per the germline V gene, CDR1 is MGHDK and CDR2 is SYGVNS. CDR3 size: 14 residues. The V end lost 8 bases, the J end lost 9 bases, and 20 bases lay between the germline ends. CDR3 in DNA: TGTGCCAGCTCCAGCACGGGTCAGTCGGGTGAGCAGTTCTTC. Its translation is CASSSTGQSGEQFF.

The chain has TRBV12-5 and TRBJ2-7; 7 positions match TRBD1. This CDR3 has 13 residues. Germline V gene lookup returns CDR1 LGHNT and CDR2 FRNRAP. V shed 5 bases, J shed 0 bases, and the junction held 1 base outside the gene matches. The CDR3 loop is CASGRDSSYEQYF. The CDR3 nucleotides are TGTGCTAGTGGTCGGGACAGCTCCTACGAGCAGTACTTC.